A selection of T cell receptor beta chains follows, all from one sample in a study of graft-versus-host responses after intestinal transplantation. The table came from immunoSEQ multiplex PCR; TCRdb's copy has only in-frame clones and leaves some out. This table has more than 20,000 clones, 92% appearing once. Sequenced here: PBMCs, sampled roughly 260 days after intestinal transplant. The receptor set was obtained from a human patient who received an intestinal transplant, so some T cells may come from the graft donor. Each CDR3 is given with its conserved first and last residue. A D gene is named only where the DNA matches it firmly. A row's size may be missing; if present it is once, few, many or a size class.

v_call: TRBV27
j_call: TRBJ2-7
d_call: .
clone_size: .
cdr3_nt: TGTGCCAGCAAGCACTACGAGCAGTACTTC
cdr3_aa: CASKHYEQYF

v_call: TRBV7-2
j_call: TRBJ2-7
d_call: TRBD2
clone_size: .
cdr3_nt: TGTGCCAGCAGCTTAACTAGCGGAGGAAACTACGAGCAGTACTTC
cdr3_aa: CASSLTSGGNYEQYF

v_call: TRBV27
j_call: TRBJ1-2
d_call: .
clone_size: .
cdr3_nt: TGTGCCAGCAGTTCCTCATTTGCAGGTCGTAACTATGGCTACACCTTC
cdr3_aa: CASSSSFAGRNYGYTF

v_call: TRBV5-6
j_call: TRBJ1-1
d_call: .
clone_size: .
cdr3_nt: TGTGCCAGCAGCTTGGTACGTGCGGGGAGCAGGAACACTGAAGCTTTCTTT
cdr3_aa: CASSLVRAGSRNTEAFF

v_call: TRBV5-1
j_call: TRBJ2-7
d_call: TRBD1
clone_size: once
cdr3_nt: TGCGCCAGCAGCTCGACAGGGGGCTCCTACGAGCAGTACTTC
cdr3_aa: CASSSTGGSYEQYF

v_call: TRBV2
j_call: TRBJ1-1
d_call: TRBD1
clone_size: .
cdr3_nt: TGTGCCAGCAGTGAAAGACAGGGAAACACTGAAGCTTTCTTT
cdr3_aa: CASSERQGNTEAFF

v_call: TRBV9
j_call: TRBJ2-1
d_call: .
clone_size: .
cdr3_nt: TGTGCCAGCAGCGTAGAGAGCACCCTACTAGCAGAGCAGTTCTTC
cdr3_aa: CASSVESTLLAEQFF

v_call: TRBV28
j_call: TRBJ2-2
d_call: .
clone_size: .
cdr3_nt: TGTGCCAGCAGTTTATTGGGGTTTAGAAACACCGGGGAGCTGTTTTTT
cdr3_aa: CASSLLGFRNTGELFF

v_call: TRBV9
j_call: TRBJ1-5
d_call: .
clone_size: .
cdr3_nt: TGTGCCAGCAGCGTAGACGCAGGGGACGGTTATAGCAATCAGCCCCAGCATTTT
cdr3_aa: CASSVDAGDGYSNQPQHF

v_call: TRBV6-1
j_call: TRBJ2-7
d_call: .
clone_size: .
cdr3_nt: TGTGCCAGCAGTGAATGGGCAGAATACGAGCAGTACTTC
cdr3_aa: CASSEWAEYEQYF

v_call: TRBV15
j_call: TRBJ2-7
d_call: .
clone_size: once
cdr3_nt: TGTGCCACCAGCAGAGATATTGGCGCCTACGAGCAGTACTTC
cdr3_aa: CATSRDIGAYEQYF

v_call: TRBV28
j_call: TRBJ2-3
d_call: TRBD2
clone_size: .
cdr3_nt: TGTGCCAGCAGCCCTGCTAGCGGGCGTAAAGGACGCACAGATACGCAGTATTTT
cdr3_aa: CASSPASGRKGRTDTQYF

v_call: TRBV4-2
j_call: TRBJ2-2
d_call: TRBD2
clone_size: .
cdr3_nt: TGTGCCAGCAGCCAAGGGGCGGGACTAGCGGGCGGGGAGCTGTTTTTT
cdr3_aa: CASSQGAGLAGGELFF

v_call: TRBV9
j_call: TRBJ1-2
d_call: .
clone_size: .
cdr3_nt: TGTGCCAGCAGCGCAAGAGGTCTTCGTGGCTACACCTTC
cdr3_aa: CASSARGLRGYTF

v_call: TRBV6-5
j_call: TRBJ1-1
d_call: .
clone_size: .
cdr3_nt: TGTGCCAGCACTTACGGGGGCGGAACTGAAGCTTTCTTT
cdr3_aa: CASTYGGGTEAFF

v_call: TRBV18
j_call: TRBJ1-1
d_call: .
clone_size: .
cdr3_nt: TGTGCCAGCTCACCACTTCCTCGAAGGGACACTGAAGCTTTCTTT
cdr3_aa: CASSPLPRRDTEAFF

v_call: TRBV29-1
j_call: TRBJ2-3
d_call: .
clone_size: .
cdr3_nt: TGCAGCGTCGAACTAGCAGACTTCACAGATACGCAGTATTTT
cdr3_aa: CSVELADFTDTQYF

v_call: TRBV5-1
j_call: TRBJ2-1
d_call: TRBD2
clone_size: .
cdr3_nt: TGCGCCAGCAGCTTGGGGCGGGAGTACAATGAGCAGTTCTTC
cdr3_aa: CASSLGREYNEQFF

v_call: TRBV29-1
j_call: TRBJ2-7
d_call: TRBD2
clone_size: .
cdr3_nt: TGCAGCGTTGAAGTGGGGGCCGGGGGGGCCTACGAGCAGTACTTC
cdr3_aa: CSVEVGAGGAYEQYF

v_call: TRBV10-3
j_call: TRBJ2-7
d_call: .
clone_size: .
cdr3_nt: TGTGCCATCAGTGCCGGGTACGAGCAGTACTTC
cdr3_aa: CAISAGYEQYF

v_call: TRBV7-9
j_call: TRBJ2-3
d_call: .
clone_size: once
cdr3_nt: TGTGCCAGCAGCTTACCCCCGGCATCAGATACGCAGTATTTT
cdr3_aa: CASSLPPASDTQYF

v_call: TRBV19
j_call: TRBJ1-4
d_call: .
clone_size: .
cdr3_nt: TGTGCCAGTAGTCCGAGACAGTTAACTAATGAAAAACTGTTTTTT
cdr3_aa: CASSPRQLTNEKLFF

v_call: TRBV9
j_call: TRBJ1-4
d_call: .
clone_size: .
cdr3_nt: TGTGCCAGCAGCGTAGCCCCGCGGCAGGCGGGTGAAAAACTGTTTTTT
cdr3_aa: CASSVAPRQAGEKLFF